The rows below give T cell receptor beta chains drawn from one sample of a study of blood T cell repertoires in COVID-19. TCRdb's table, derived via immunoSEQ multiplex PCR, lists solely in-frame clones and lacks some. The sample has approximately 470,000 clones; roughly 87% are singletons. Sequencing input: PBMCs or T cells enriched from blood (not recorded which). These receptor sequences come from a woman aged 18-35 years who had recovered from COVID-19. The CDR3 runs from the conserved cysteine through the conserved F or W. D genes are given only for firm matches. A clone size is listed for some rows: how often the clone was seen (once, few, many), or a class if it is expanded.

TRBJ1-1 TRBV27 TRBD1 . CASSSGGPLKEAFF TGTGCCAGCAGTTCAGGGGGGCCCTTGAAGGAAGCTTTCTTT
TRBJ2-2 TRBV28 TRBD2 . CASSFGGASGELFF TGTGCCAGCAGTTTCGGGGGGGCTTCCGGGGAGCTGTTTTTT
TRBJ2-7 TRBV6-5 TRBD1 few CATGIFDEQYF TGCGCGACAGGGATTTTTGACGAGCAGTACTTC
TRBJ2-6 TRBV19 . . CASNRAGANVLTF TGTGCCAGTAACAGGGCTGGGGCCAACGTCCTGACTTTC
TRBJ1-5 TRBV4-1 . . CASSQDGGSRANQPQHF TGCGCCAGCAGCCAAGATGGGGGGAGTAGGGCCAATCAGCCCCAGCATTTT
TRBJ1-2 TRBV12-3/TRBV12-4 TRBD1 . CASHVGGGGYTF TGTGCCAGCCATGTAGGGGGCGGTGGCTACACCTTC
TRBJ2-6 TRBV5-5 . . CASSSMSSGANVLTF TGTGCCAGCAGCTCCATGAGCTCCGGGGCCAACGTCCTGACTTTC
TRBJ1-6 TRBV6-5 . . CATVIPGQTNSPLHF TGTGCCACTGTAATCCCGGGACAAACGAATTCACCCCTCCACTTT
TRBJ2-5 TRBV28 TRBD2 . CASRPGGGGVVETQYF TGTGCCAGCAGGCCCGGTGGCGGGGGGGTAGTAGAGACCCAGTACTTC
TRBJ1-4 TRBV27 . . CASSSRVSEKLFF TGTGCCAGCAGTAGCAGGGTTTCCGAAAAACTGTTTTTT
TRBJ2-3 TRBV27 TRBD1 . CADRGTDTQYF TGTGCTGACAGGGGTACAGATACGCAGTATTTT
TRBJ2-1 TRBV3-1/TRBV3-2 . . CASSQKGEKQFF TGTGCCAGCAGCCAAAAGGGAGAGAAGCAGTTCTTC
TRBJ1-5 TRBV5-1 . . CASSPRGGEQPQHF TGCGCCAGCAGCCCCCGGGGGGGCGAACAGCCCCAGCATTTT
TRBJ1-6 TRBV28 . . CASSLRTGLDSPLHF TGTGCCAGCAGCCTAAGGACGGGGTTGGATTCACCCCTCCACTTT
TRBJ2-7 TRBV6-5 TRBD1 . CASSRDRSYEQYF TGTGCCAGCAGTAGGGACAGGAGCTACGAGCAGTACTTC
TRBJ1-2 TRBV5-1 . . CASSLYGGGQGLSSNYGYTF TGCGCCAGCAGCTTGTATGGTGGTGGCCAGGGACTTTCTAGTAACTATGGCTACACCTTC
TRBJ2-7 TRBV18 TRBD1 . CASSPFRDRAVSEQYF TGTGCCAGCTCACCATTTAGGGACAGGGCGGTTAGCGAGCAGTACTTC
TRBJ1-2 TRBV27 . once CASSLKEGPNYGYTF TGTGCCAGCAGTTTAAAGGAGGGGCCCAACTATGGCTACACCTTC
TRBJ1-4 TRBV28 . . CASSPLGGINEKLFF TGTGCCAGCAGCCCCCTGGGGGGGATAAATGAAAAACTGTTTTTT
TRBJ1-1 TRBV20-1 . . CSALGTEAFF TGCAGTGCGCTCGGCACTGAAGCTTTCTTT
TRBJ1-2 TRBV28 . . CASSFEVIYGYTF TGTGCCAGCAGTTTTGAGGTCATCTATGGCTACACCTTC
TRBJ2-7 TRBV2 TRBD1 . CASSDSGQGAYSGRGYEQYF TGTGCCAGCAGTGATTCGGGACAGGGGGCGTATAGTGGACGGGGCTACGAGCAGTACTTC
TRBJ1-3 TRBV7-2 . once CASSSLRWGGGNTIYF TGTGCCAGCAGCTCCCTTAGGTGGGGGGGCGGAAACACCATATATTTT
TRBJ1-5 TRBV2 . . CASLGQGGQPQHF TGTGCCAGCTTGGGCCAGGGAGGGCAGCCCCAGCATTTT
TRBJ2-1 TRBV5-8 . . CASSLDRVNEQFF TGTGCCAGCAGCTTGGACAGGGTCAATGAGCAGTTCTTC
TRBJ1-2 TRBV4-1 TRBD1 . CASSRPRGNTHGYTF TGCGCCAGCAGCCGCCCCAGGGGGAACACCCATGGCTACACCTTC
TRBJ2-7 TRBV6-5 . . CASSRGGKRAYEQYF TGTGCCAGCAGTCGCGGGGGCAAGAGAGCTTACGAGCAGTACTTC
TRBJ2-7 TRBV15 . . CATSQSGDEQYF TGTGCCACCAGCCAATCGGGGGACGAGCAGTACTTC
TRBJ1-1 TRBV5-1 . . CASSLQNMNTEAFF TGCGCCAGCAGCTTACAGAACATGAACACTGAAGCTTTCTTT
TRBJ1-5 TRBV27 . . CASSYGGPDSNQPQHF TGTGCCAGCAGTTACGGGGGGCCGGATAGCAATCAGCCCCAGCATTTT
TRBJ1-1 TRBV4-1 . . CASSQGQNTEAFF TGCGCCAGCAGCCAGGGACAGAACACTGAAGCTTTCTTT
TRBJ2-3 TRBV15 TRBD2 . CATSPGGLAGFTDTQYF TGTGCCACCAGCCCGGGAGGCCTAGCGGGGTTCACAGATACGCAGTATTTT
TRBJ2-3 TRBV6-4 TRBD2 . CASSDSAGGGLNTQYF TGTGCCAGCAGTGACTCTGCGGGGGGTGGGCTGAATACGCAGTATTTT
TRBJ2-6 TRBV14 TRBD1 . CASSHDGDRGPTGANVLTF TGTGCCAGCAGCCACGATGGGGACAGGGGGCCCACTGGGGCCAACGTCCTGACTTTC
TRBJ1-1 TRBV10-3 . few CASGGEATFF TGTGCCTCCGGGGGGGAGGCGACTTTCTTT
TRBJ1-1 TRBV29-1 . . CSVGAGWGMNTEAFF TGCAGCGTTGGGGCGGGGTGGGGCATGAACACTGAAGCTTTCTTT
TRBJ2-5 TRBV2 . . CASTTPGETQYF TGTGCCAGCACTACCCCGGGGGAGACCCAGTACTTC
TRBJ2-3 TRBV6-4 . . CASSRDSQKPTDTQYF TGTGCCAGCTCACGGGACTCCCAAAAGCCCACAGATACGCAGTATTTT
TRBJ2-2 TRBV24-1 . . CATSDRGSPHTGELFF TGTGCCACCAGTGACAGGGGTTCACCTCACACCGGGGAGCTGTTTTTT
TRBJ2-2 TRBV11-3 . . CASSPTVPGELFF TGTGCCAGCAGCCCGACAGTCCCCGGGGAGCTGTTTTTT
TRBJ1-2 TRBV9 . . CASSVVGSDYGCTF TGTGCCAGCAGCGTAGTAGGGAGTGACTATGGCTGCACCTTC
TRBJ2-3 TRBV5-8 TRBD2 . CASSLIYGGATDTQYF TGTGCCAGCAGCTTAATTTACGGGGGGGCGACAGATACGCAGTATTTT
TRBJ2-6 TRBV19 . . CASSRPGTGANVLTF TGTGCCAGTAGTCGGCCCGGGACTGGGGCCAACGTCCTGACTTTC
TRBJ2-1 TRBV2 . . CASSEAPSSYNEQFF TGTGCCAGCAGTGAAGCACCGAGCTCCTACAATGAGCAGTTCTTC
TRBJ2-2 TRBV19 TRBD2 . CASKKREGPGELFF TGTGCCAGTAAGAAACGGGAGGGCCCCGGGGAGCTGTTTTTT
TRBJ1-3 TRBV10-2 . . CASSDSSSGNTIYF TGCGCCAGCAGTGATTCCAGCTCTGGAAACACCATATATTTT
TRBJ1-1 TRBV3-1/TRBV3-2 . . CASSQDRQGTEAFF TGTGCCAGCAGCCAAGATAGGCAGGGGACTGAAGCTTTCTTT
TRBJ2-1 TRBV2 TRBD2 . CASGLAGGWQFF TGTGCCAGCGGACTAGCGGGGGGCTGGCAGTTCTTC